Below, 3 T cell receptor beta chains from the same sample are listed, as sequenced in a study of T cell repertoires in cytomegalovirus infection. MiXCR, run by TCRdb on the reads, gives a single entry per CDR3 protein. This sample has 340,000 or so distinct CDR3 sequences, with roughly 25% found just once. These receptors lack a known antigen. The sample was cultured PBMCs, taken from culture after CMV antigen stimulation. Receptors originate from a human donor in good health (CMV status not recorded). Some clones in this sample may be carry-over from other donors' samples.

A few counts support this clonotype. Here the CDR3 DNA reads TGTGCCATCGGACCCGCCCTCGAGGGGCCCCAGCATTTT. Translating it yields CAIGPALEGPQHF. The chain couples TRBV10-3 to TRBJ1-5; no clear D. Trimming pared 8 bases from V and 9 bases from J, leaving 17 bases between. CDR1 ENHRY and CDR2 SYGVKD come from the germline V gene. CDR3 length: 13 residues.

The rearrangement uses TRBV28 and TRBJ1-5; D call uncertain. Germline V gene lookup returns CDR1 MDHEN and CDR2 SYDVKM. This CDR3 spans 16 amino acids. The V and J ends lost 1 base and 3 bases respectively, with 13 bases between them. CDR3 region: CASSLLVVAHNQPQHF. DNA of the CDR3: TGTGCCAGCAGTTTATTGGTCGTGGCACACAATCAGCCCCAGCATTTT.

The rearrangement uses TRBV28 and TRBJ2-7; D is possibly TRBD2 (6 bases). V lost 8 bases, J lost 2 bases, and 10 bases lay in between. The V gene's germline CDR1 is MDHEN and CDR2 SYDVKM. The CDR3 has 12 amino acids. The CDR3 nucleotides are TGTGCCAGCCGACTAGAGCCCTACGAGCAGTACTTC. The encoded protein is CASRLEPYEQYF.